Shown below are 23 T cell receptor beta chains from a single sample sequenced in a study of T cells after yellow fever vaccination. TCRdb re-called the 5' RACE reads with MiXCR, one entry per CDR3 protein. This sample has about 300,000 distinct CDR3 sequences, with 3% to 4.5% found just once. The source material was PBMCs, sampled 5 days after the yellow fever booster vaccination. These receptors originate from a man between 18 and 35 years old who received the YFV17D yellow fever vaccine.

This sequence joins TRBV7-2 and TRBJ2-3; 9 bases fit TRBD2. The CDR3 has 14 residues. Trimming at V came to 5 bases and at J to 5 bases, leaving 5 bases not matched to a gene. In germline, CDR1 is SGHTA, CDR2 FQGNSA. This CDR3 reads CASSRRGGLDTQYF. The CDR3 DNA follows: TGTGCCAGCAGCCGGCGGGGGGGGTTAGATACGCAGTATTTT.

This clonotype has a handful of counts. The rearrangement links TRBV27 to TRBJ2-2; 8 bases agree with TRBD1. The trim removed 6 bases at V and 4 bases at J, leaving 10 bases unmatched. CDR1 is MNHEY and CDR2 is SMNVEV in the germline V gene (reference sequence). CDR3 length: 16 amino acids. The DNA for the CDR3 is TGTGCCAGCAGCACCCTCCGGACAGGGATCACCGGGGAGCTGTTTTTT. As protein: CASSTLRTGITGELFF.

This clonotype came up a few times. This rearrangement joins TRBV4-3 to TRBJ1-1; D is unresolved. CDR3 length equals 16 residues. V lost 3 bases to trimming and J lost 0 bases, with 14 bases between them. The germline CDR1 and CDR2 sequences are LGHNA and YSLEER. CDR3 sequence: CASSQERGILNTEAFF. The DNA of the CDR3 is TGCGCCAGCAGCCAGGAACGAGGGATTTTGAACACTGAAGCTTTCTTT.

This clonotype has ten or more counts. The chain has TRBV7-8 and TRBJ2-7; D is ambiguous. The CDR3 has 14 amino acids. Trimming shortened V by 4 bases and J by 7 bases, and 17 bases separated the two germline ends. From germline, CDR1 is SGHVS and CDR2 FQNEAQ. CDR3 sequence (DNA): TGTGCCAGCAGCTCGGGCGTAGGGCAATTTGAGCAGTACGTC. It encodes CASSSGVGQFEQYV.

The chain links TRBV7-2 to TRBJ2-1; TRBD1 is a possible D gene (6 bases). The CDR3 totals 15 residues. The V and J ends lost 5 bases and 4 bases respectively, with 15 bases between them. Germline V gene data show CDR1 as SGHTA and CDR2 as FQGNSA. CDR3 protein: CASSLWGRRYNEQFF. Written as DNA, the CDR3 is TGTGCCAGCAGCCTCTGGGGGCGTCGGTACAATGAGCAGTTCTTC.

This clonotype appeared many times. This chain uses TRBV2 with TRBJ2-5; 8 bases align to TRBD1. The CDR3 sequence is 14 residues long. Trimming at V came to 5 bases and at J to 9 bases, leaving 11 bases not matched to a gene. CDR1 is SNHLY, CDR2 FYNNEI, per germline. The CDR3 DNA is TGTGCCAGCAGTTTAACCGGGACAGGTCTGGCCCAGTACTTC. Translation: CASSLTGTGLAQYF.

The chain has TRBV4-3 and TRBJ2-1; weak D call: TRBD2 (6 bases). This CDR3 is built from 15 residues. Trimming pared 4 bases from V and 0 bases from J, leaving 10 bases between. The germline CDR1 and CDR2 sequences are LGHNA and YSLEER. CDR3 sequence reads: CASSRHGGSYNEQFF. For the CDR3, the DNA is TGCGCCAGCAGCCGTCACGGGGGCTCCTACAATGAGCAGTTCTTC.

The table lists this clonotype with a few counts. The rearrangement uses TRBV18 and TRBJ1-1; D remains unclear. CDR1 KGHSH and CDR2 LQKENI come from the germline V gene. This CDR3 comprises 14 residues. Deletions cut 0 bases from V and 1 base from J, with 6 bases between. CDR3 residues: CASSPPGRNTEAFF. In DNA form, the CDR3 reads TGTGCCAGCTCACCACCGGGCAGGAACACTGAAGCTTTCTTT.

This clonotype was counted between two and nine times. J is TRBJ2-7 and V is TRBV7-2, with D possibly being TRBD1 (6 bases). V was clipped by 1 base and J by 3 bases, with 16 bases between them. The CDR3 totals 16 residues. The germline V gene encodes CDR1 SGHTA and CDR2 FQGNSA. The CDR3 loop reads CASSLVGGGPIYEQYF. The DNA of the CDR3 is TGTGCCAGCAGCTTAGTAGGTGGGGGCCCAATCTACGAGCAGTACTTC.

The chain uses TRBV7-9 and TRBJ2-1; D may be TRBD1 or TRBD2 (5 bases each). V dropped 2 bases and J dropped 7 bases, with 12 bases sitting between them. CDR3 length: 14 residues. CDR1 and CDR2 (germline): SEHNR, FQNEAQ (reference sequence). CDR3 amino acids: CASSLTGARNEQFF. The DNA of the CDR3 is TGTGCCAGCAGCTTAACCGGGGCTAGAAATGAGCAGTTCTTC.

The chain uses TRBV11-2 and TRBJ2-5, with TRBD2 matching over 7 bases. Looked up from germline, CDR1 is SGHAT and CDR2 is FQNNGV. This CDR3 has 17 residues. The trim removed 4 bases at V and 1 base at J, leaving 12 bases unmatched. CDR3 nucleotide sequence: TGTGCCAGCAGCTCAACTGGGCTCGGGGAGGGCCAAGAGACCCAGTACTTC. Translation gives CASSSTGLGEGQETQYF.

This clonotype was picked up many times. V gene TRBV12-3 or TRBV12-4 combines with J gene TRBJ2-5; the match to TRBD2 covers 8 bases. V dropped 7 bases and J dropped 6; count of bases not matched to a gene: 7. The CDR3 covers 13 residues. CDR3 nucleotide sequence: TGTGCCAGCACGACCGGACTAGCCCAGACCCAGTACTTC. This gives the protein CASTTGLAQTQYF.

This clonotype was observed a few times. The rearrangement uses TRBV4-3 and TRBJ2-1; 7 bases map to TRBD1. CDR3 length: 16 amino acids. Germline loops: CDR1 LGHNA, CDR2 YSLEER. With V trimmed by 3 bases and J by 6 bases, 11 bases remained unmatched. As DNA, the CDR3 is TGCGCCAGCAGCCAGGAGGACAGGCCAAAGGGCAATGAGCAGTTCTTC. Encoded protein: CASSQEDRPKGNEQFF.

In DNA form, the CDR3 reads TGTGCCAGCATCAAGGACAGGGTAGTCCACGAGCAGTACTTC. This codes for CASIKDRVVHEQYF. This chain joins TRBV5-5 and TRBJ2-7; 8 nucleotides align to TRBD1. Germline values: CDR1 SGHKS, CDR2 YYEKEE (reference sequence). Germline trimming cut 6 bases from V and 5 bases from J; bases unmatched to any gene: 10. The CDR3 totals 14 residues.

This clonotype showed up many times. The chain's CDR3 is CASSSTGSRYTQYF. The CDR3 nucleotides are TGTGCCAGCAGTTCGACAGGGTCCCGGTATACGCAGTATTTT. The chain couples TRBV12-3 or TRBV12-4 to TRBJ2-3; 7 bases line up with TRBD1. With 4 bases clipped from V and 7 bases from J, the junction kept 8 bases outside the gene matches. This CDR3 has 14 residues.

This clonotype was observed a few times. V is TRBV9 and J is TRBJ2-7, with TRBD1 matching 7 bases. The V gene end was trimmed by 3 bases and the J gene end by 3 bases; junction bases not matched to a gene: 6. Germline loops: CDR1 SGDLS, CDR2 YYNGEE. CDR3 length: 14 residues. For the CDR3, the DNA is TGTGCCAGCAGCGGCCGGGACAGCTTCTACGAGCAGTACTTC. Translating it yields CASSGRDSFYEQYF.

V and J are TRBV7-9 and TRBJ2-3; 8 nucleotides agree with TRBD2. After removal of 4 bases from V and 6 bases from J, the junction contained 15 bases not matched to a gene. The germline CDR1 and CDR2 sequences are SEHNR and FQNEAQ (reference sequence). CDR3 length: 17 residues. In nucleotides, the CDR3 is TGTGCCAGCAGCTACCCGGAGTTGGCGGGGGGCCGGGATACGCAGTATTTT. It encodes CASSYPELAGGRDTQYF.

This clonotype showed up many times. This chain uses TRBV29-1 with TRBJ2-7, with D possibly being TRBD1 or TRBD2 (5 bases each). Germline lookup yields CDR1 SQVTM and CDR2 ANQGSEA. Trimming left V 0 bases short and J 6 bases short, with 12 bases between. This CDR3 has 13 residues. CDR3 sequence: CSVEDRSGPEQYF. The CDR3, as DNA: TGCAGCGTTGAAGATCGATCGGGACCCGAGCAGTACTTC.

The chain combines TRBV7-3 with TRBJ2-7, with D maybe TRBD2 (7 bases). This CDR3 region has 15 residues. Germline values: CDR1 SGHTA, CDR2 FQGTGA. V dropped 1 base and J dropped 3 bases, with 13 bases sitting between them. As DNA, the CDR3 is TGTGCCAGCAGCTTAATCGGGGGGCCTCTCTACGAGCAGTACTTC. The encoded protein is CASSLIGGPLYEQYF.

This chain joins TRBV9 and TRBJ2-1; a possible D gene is TRBD1 (6 bases). Germline CDR1 and CDR2: SGDLS and YYNGEE. Trimming took 0 bases from V and 6 from J, leaving 16 bases between them. The CDR3 sequence is 16 residues long. The CDR3 loop reads CASSVDGDIRFNEQFF. The CDR3 DNA sequence: TGTGCCAGCAGCGTAGATGGGGACATTCGCTTCAATGAGCAGTTCTTC.

This clonotype was observed a handful of times. This sequence joins TRBV20-1 and TRBJ1-1; D ambiguous. Trimming cost V 1 base and J 4 bases, with 13 bases left between them. The CDR3 consists of 14 residues. Looked up from germline, CDR1 is DFQATT and CDR2 is SNEGSKA (reference sequence). CDR3 region: CSARAVLFGTEAFF. CDR3 DNA: TGCAGTGCTAGAGCCGTCCTCTTTGGCACTGAAGCTTTCTTT.

V gene TRBV20-1 combines with J gene TRBJ2-2, with TRBD2 matching over 8 bases. V lost 1 base to trimming and J lost 3 bases; unmatched junction nucleotides: 4. Germline-derived CDR1 and CDR2 are DFQATT and SNEGSKA (reference sequence). The CDR3 consists of 15 residues. In nucleotides, the CDR3 is TGCAGTGCTAGAGGAGGCGGGGGGTACACCGGGGAGCTGTTTTTT. Encoded protein: CSARGGGGYTGELFF.

This clonotype has only a few counts. The V gene is TRBV9, the J gene TRBJ1-3; possibly TRBD1 for D (5 bases). V lost 4 bases and J lost 4, with 15 bases in between. The CDR3 sequence is 15 residues long. Germline V gene sequence: CDR1 SGDLS, CDR2 YYNGEE. The CDR3 is CASSPGLLSGNTIYF. Here the CDR3 DNA reads TGTGCCAGCAGCCCGGGACTCCTCTCGGGAAACACCATATATTTT.